The 13 T cell receptor beta chains in this list originate from one sample, sequenced in a study of siplizumab effects on memory and regulatory T cells (dated by TCRdb to 2018 to 2020). Libraries were made using the immunoSEQ multiplex PCR assay. Imported from immuneACCESS, the table was reduced by TCRdb to in-frame sequences with V and J called. These copies leave out some clones; in studies compared against another copy, an unresolved V gene accounts for under half, and the cause of the remainder is not known. For this sample there are 62,000 or so clones; less than 90% appear just once. The ten top clones hold approximately 4% of the sample. The sequenced sample was memory CD4+ T cells sorted from blood. The sample's cell subset or site label is to be understood as: unstimulated CD4+ memory T cells. Receptors originate from a human donor in good health.

The rearrangement joins TRBV10-1 to TRBJ2-3; D remains unclear. This CDR3 spans 15 amino acids. Trimming shortened V by 0 bases and J by 4 bases, and 11 bases separated the two germline ends. Germline loops: CDR1 WNHNN, CDR2 SYGVQD (reference sequence). CDR3 region: CASSESKGRADTQYF. DNA for the CDR3: TGCGCCAGCAGTGAGTCGAAGGGTCGGGCAGATACGCAGTATTTT.

The chain employs TRBV2 and TRBJ2-1; D remains unclear. The CDR3 has 14 residues. Germline loops: CDR1 SNHLY, CDR2 FYNNEI. V was pared by 1 base and J by 4 bases, with 8 bases between. CDR3 amino acids: CASSEGLVYNEQFF. CDR3 DNA sequence: TGTGCCAGCAGTGAAGGACTGGTTTACAATGAGCAGTTCTTC.

V and J are TRBV6-5 and TRBJ2-1; TRBD2 aligns across 10 bases. V trimming: 6 bases; J trimming: 7 bases; junction bases outside the gene matches: 6. CDR3 length: 14 amino acids. CDR1 and CDR2 (germline): MNHEY, SVGAGI. CDR3 nucleotide sequence: TGTGCCAGCAGGGCCCTAGCGGGAGCTAATGAGCAGTTCTTC. Its protein is CASRALAGANEQFF.

The chain recombines TRBV6-1 with TRBJ1-2; 7 bases are shared with TRBD1. Per germline, CDR1 MNHNS and CDR2 SASEGT. This CDR3 is 15 amino acids long. The trim removed 6 bases at V and 7 bases at J, leaving 14 bases unmatched. The DNA of the CDR3 is TGTGCCAGCAGGGCCCTCGGGGAGGGGGCGGGTGGCTACACCTTC. Residues: CASRALGEGAGGYTF.

This clone has a single count. The chain has TRBV29-1 and TRBJ2-3; D is unclear. In germline, CDR1 is SQVTM, CDR2 ANQGSEA. V gave up 3 bases and J gave up 4 bases, with 5 bases separating them. This CDR3 spans 11 amino acids. CDR3 nucleotides: TGCAGCGTTGACGAAGCAGATACGCAGTATTTT. It encodes CSVDEADTQYF.

This chain links TRBV9 with TRBJ2-3, with a weak D call TRBD2 (6 bases). The CDR3 sequence is 14 residues long. The germline V gene has CDR1 SGDLS and CDR2 YYNGEE. The ends were cut back, 3 bases at V and 3 bases at J, with 11 bases in the middle. The CDR3 DNA follows: TGTGCCAGCAGCGGCCTCGGGGGTACAGATACGCAGTATTTT. This gives the protein CASSGLGGTDTQYF. Full variable domain (rest looked up from reference TRBV9 and TRBJ2-3): DSGVTQTPKHLITATGQRVTLRCSPRSGDLSVYWYQQSLDQGLQFLIQYYNGEERAKGNILERFSAQQFPDLHSELNLSSLELGDSALYFCASSGLGGTDTQYFGPGTRLTVL.

This sequence joins TRBV18 and TRBJ1-1; the match to TRBD1 covers 7 bases. V was clipped by 4 bases and J by 7 bases; unmatched bases: 3. CDR1 and CDR2 from the germline V gene are KGHSH and LQKENI. This CDR3 comprises 12 residues. Written as DNA, the CDR3 is TGTGCCAGCTCACTAGACAGGGTTGAAGCTTTCTTT. It codes for CASSLDRVEAFF.

The V call is TRBV5-1, the J call TRBJ1-2; D possibly corresponds to TRBD1 (5 bases). CDR3 length: 16 residues. The germline V and J ends were trimmed by 3 bases and 4 bases, with 19 bases remaining between them. The germline V gene has CDR1 SGHRS and CDR2 YFSETQ. The CDR3 DNA follows: TGCGCCAGCAGCTCAAGTACAGGACCGATAGCCTATGGCTACACCTTC. The encoded protein is CASSSSTGPIAYGYTF.

The chain uses TRBV7-2 and TRBJ2-1, with 10 bases aligning to TRBD2. The CDR3 spans 19 residues. V shed 5 bases, J shed 0 bases, and the junction held 13 bases outside the gene matches. Per the germline V gene, CDR1 is SGHTA and CDR2 is FQGNSA. The CDR3 here is CASSPRLAGAISSYNEQFF. CDR3 nucleotide sequence: TGTGCCAGCAGCCCTAGGCTAGCGGGGGCCATTAGCTCCTACAATGAGCAGTTCTTC.

The chain combines TRBV19 with TRBJ1-2, with 7 positions matching TRBD1. CDR3 length: 13 residues. V was pared by 6 bases and J by 6 bases, with 7 bases of the junction left unmatched. Germline V gives CDR1 LNHDA, CDR2 SQIVND (reference sequence). The CDR3 nucleotides read TGTGCCAGTAGGGGACAGCCCGGGCATGGCTACACCTTC. Translating gives CASRGQPGHGYTF.

The chain is built from TRBV6-5 and TRBJ2-7; weak D call: TRBD1 (5 bases). The V gene lost 2 bases and the J gene lost 4 bases, with 9 bases spanning the gap. The CDR3 sequence is 13 residues long. Germline CDR1 is MNHEY and CDR2 is SVGAGI. CDR3 sequence (DNA): TGTGCCAGCAGTTACCCCCCAGGGTACGAGCAGTACTTC. It translates to CASSYPPGYEQYF.

This clone has only one observation. V gene TRBV30 combines with J gene TRBJ1-2, with D unresolved. CDR1 and CDR2 from the germline V gene are GTSNPN and SVGIG (reference sequence). The CDR3 loop spans 15 amino acids. V gave up 3 bases and J gave up 8 bases, with 22 bases separating them. The CDR3 sequence is CAWRGMGYNVWGYTF. In DNA, the CDR3 is TGTGCCTGGAGGGGTATGGGGTATAACGTTTGGGGCTACACCTTC.

The CDR3 loop is CASTTSTRHTDTQYF. The CDR3 DNA reads as TGTGCCAGCACTACGAGTACCCGGCACACAGATACGCAGTATTTT. The V call is TRBV6-5, the J call TRBJ2-3; D unclear. There are 15 residues in the CDR3. The V end lost 7 bases, the J end lost 2 bases, and 16 bases lay between the germline ends. The germline V gene encodes CDR1 MNHEY and CDR2 SVGAGI.